The 32 T cell receptor beta chains below come from one sample, sequenced in a study of human T cells and chemical hapten exposure. TCRdb used MiXCR to reprocess the RACE reads, holding one entry per CDR3 protein. The table records about 140,000 distinct CDR3 sequences, 12% of them present only once. The time point was: patch test 2, 6 weeks after DPC sensitization. The sample's treatment: therapeutic diphenylcyclopropenone sensitization with weekly scalp DPC. The sample consisted of whole blood, taken in connection with sensitization to the hapten diphenylcyclopropenone (DPC). These receptors were obtained from a woman aged 50 to 60 with alopecia areata. Some clones in this sample may be carry-over from other donors' samples.

At least ten counts were recorded for this clonotype. V usage is TRBV7-8 and J usage is TRBJ1-3, with D perhaps TRBD1 (6 bases). CDR3 length: 15 amino acids. Germline assignment: CDR1 SGHVS and CDR2 FQNEAQ. Trimming left V 3 bases short and J 0 bases short, with 9 bases between. The CDR3 sequence is CASSFDRSSGNTIYF. The CDR3 nucleotides are TGTGCCAGCAGCTTTGACAGGTCCTCTGGAAACACCATATATTTT. The full variable domain, in which reference TRBV7-8 and TRBJ1-3 provide the parts outside the CDR3, is GAGVSQSPRYKVAKRGQDVALRCDPISGHVSLFWYQQALGQGPEFLTYFQNEAQLDKSGLPSDRFFAERPEGSVSTLKIQRTQQEDSAVYLCASSFDRSSGNTIYFGEGSWLTVV.

This clonotype appeared a few times. The chain uses TRBV20-1 and TRBJ2-3; 12 bases agree with TRBD2. Per the germline V gene, CDR1 is DFQATT and CDR2 is SNEGSKA (reference sequence). V lost 6 bases to trimming and J lost 0 bases; unmatched junction nucleotides: 4. This CDR3 is built from 15 residues. Here the CDR3 DNA reads TGCAGTGCCCTTGGACTAGCGGGGAGCACAGATACGCAGTATTTT. This codes for CSALGLAGSTDTQYF.

The genes are TRBV18 and TRBJ1-2; D is perhaps TRBD1 (5 bases). Looked up from germline, CDR1 is KGHSH and CDR2 is LQKENI. With 3 bases removed from V and 10 bases from J, the gap between germline ends came to 12 bases. This CDR3 contains 12 residues. Here the CDR3 reads CASSPGGADYTF. The CDR3, as DNA: TGTGCCAGCTCACCCGGAGGGGCGGACTACACCTTC.

The genes are TRBV7-2 and TRBJ2-7; a weak D match, TRBD2 (5 bases). V was cut by 4 bases and J by 6 bases, with 10 bases left in between. The CDR3 spans 12 residues. CDR1 and CDR2 (germline): SGHTA, FQGNSA. The CDR3 bases are TGTGCCAGCAGCTATGGACTTGTCGAGCAGTACTTC. Its protein product is CASSYGLVEQYF.

Of note for this clonotype: The conserved final phenylalanine or tryptophan is absent from the CDR3, which likely points to a read error. The rearrangement joins TRBV29-1 to TRBJ2-1; TRBD2 matches 10 bases. Per germline, CDR1 SQVTM and CDR2 ANQGSEA. The junction had 12 bases not matched to a gene; V was cut back by 6 bases and J by 7 bases. The CDR3 extends over 15 amino acids. The CDR3 DNA sequence: TGCAGCGTCCTGGGGGACGTAGCGGGAGGAAATGAGCAGTTCCTC. Translated, it gives CSVLGDVAGGNEQFL.

In its sample, this clonotype was seen many times. The chain has TRBV10-3 and TRBJ1-6, with a tentative D call TRBD1 (6 bases). The CDR3 sequence is 18 residues long. Germline CDR1 reads ENHRY; CDR2 reads SYGVKD. The V end lost 6 bases, the J end lost 0 bases, and 18 bases lay between the germline ends. The CDR3 here is CAISPGTGSSSYNSPLHF. DNA of the CDR3: TGTGCCATCAGCCCCGGCACAGGGTCGAGCTCCTATAATTCACCCCTCCACTTT.

V gene TRBV9 combines with J gene TRBJ2-7; possible D gene TRBD1, 6 bases. Germline lookup yields CDR1 SGDLS and CDR2 YYNGEE. The germline V and J ends were trimmed by 3 bases and 3 bases, with 13 bases remaining between them. The CDR3 is made up of 14 amino acids. The CDR3 DNA reads TGTGCCAGCAGCGCGACGACAGGAGTCTACGAGCAGTACTTC. Its translation: CASSATTGVYEQYF. Together with reference TRBV9 and TRBJ2-7, the CDR3 gives the full variable domain: DSGVTQTPKHLITATGQRVTLRCSPRSGDLSVYWYQQSLDQGLQFLIQYYNGEERAKGNILERFSAQQFPDLHSELNLSSLELGDSALYFCASSATTGVYEQYFGPGTRLTVT.

The chain carries TRBV7-9 and TRBJ2-1; possible D gene TRBD1, 6 bases. Germline V gene lookup returns CDR1 SEHNR and CDR2 FQNEAQ (reference sequence). V lost 5 bases, J lost 8 bases, and 25 bases lay in between. The CDR3 has 17 amino acids. Here the CDR3 DNA reads TGTGCCAGCAGCCCACTTGGGGGCAGAAAGGGTAGAGATGAGCAGTTCTTC. Amino acids: CASSPLGGRKGRDEQFF.

This clonotype has ten or more counts. J is TRBJ2-2 and V is TRBV7-2; 8 bases map to TRBD1. The trim removed 2 bases at V and 9 bases at J, leaving 5 bases unmatched. This CDR3 is built from 14 residues. The V gene's germline CDR1 is SGHTA and CDR2 FQGNSA. CDR3 DNA: TGTGCCAGCAGCTTACACAGGGGGTCTCGGGAGCTGTTTTTT. It codes for CASSLHRGSRELFF.

V is TRBV7-9 and J is TRBJ2-1, with 7 bases identical to TRBD2. The length of the CDR3 is 14 residues. Trimming at V came to 5 bases and at J to 8 bases, leaving 9 bases not matched to a gene. The germline gives CDR1 SEHNR, CDR2 FQNEAQ (reference sequence). The CDR3 bases are TGTGCCAGCAGCGTAGAAGCTAGCGGCGATGAGCAGTTCTTC. Protein product: CASSVEASGDEQFF.

The chain combines TRBV7-9 with TRBJ2-3, with D maybe TRBD1 (7 bases). Germline CDR1 SEHNR, CDR2 FQNEAQ (reference sequence). Trimming removed 7 bases at V and 6 bases at J, with 20 bases between. CDR3 size: 15 residues. The CDR3 spells CASTVLEGALDTQYF. CDR3 coding DNA: TGTGCCAGCACAGTCTTGGAGGGGGCCCTCGATACGCAGTATTTT.

This clonotype appeared a single time. This sequence joins TRBV9 and TRBJ2-2, with unresolved D. V shed 3 bases and J shed 4 bases, with 10 bases lying between them. The CDR3 loop spans 14 amino acids. Per the germline V gene, CDR1 is SGDLS and CDR2 is YYNGEE. Here the CDR3 reads CASSAAPSTGELFF. For the CDR3, the DNA is TGTGCCAGCAGCGCGGCCCCCAGCACCGGGGAGCTGTTTTTT.

The chain recombines TRBV6-7 with TRBJ1-5; D unresolved. TRBV6-7 is classed as an ORF, of uncertain function. Trimming shortened V by 0 bases and J by 4 bases, and 7 bases separated the two germline ends. The CDR3 spans 14 residues. The CDR3 spells CASSYSRHNQPQHF. The CDR3 region has the DNA TGTGCCAGCAGTTACTCACGGCATAATCAGCCCCAGCATTTT.

The chain couples TRBV29-1 to TRBJ2-5; either TRBD1 or TRBD2 may supply D (5 bases each). This CDR3 contains 14 residues. CDR1 SQVTM and CDR2 ANQGSEA come from the germline V gene. The V end was cut by 6 bases, the J end by 5 bases, with 19 bases between. In DNA form, the CDR3 reads TGCAGCGTAGCCTTTGGGGGAATCGGGGAGACCCAGTACTTC. Its translation: CSVAFGGIGETQYF.

This clonotype was counted ten times or more. The CDR3 sequence: CAIAKGFGQTGEQYF. CDR3 nucleotides: TGTGCCATCGCCAAGGGGTTTGGCCAGACGGGCGAGCAGTACTTC. This rearrangement joins TRBV10-3 to TRBJ2-7; the D gene is possibly TRBD1 (5 bases). This CDR3 has 15 residues. Between the trimmed V and J ends, which lost 8 bases and 6 bases, there was a span of 23 bases. Germline values: CDR1 ENHRY, CDR2 SYGVKD.

This clonotype has at least ten counts. This sequence joins TRBV20-1 and TRBJ2-3, with a weak D call TRBD2 (6 bases). The V gene lost 1 base and the J gene lost 2 bases, with 19 bases spanning the gap. The CDR3 length is 17 residues. CDR1 DFQATT and CDR2 SNEGSKA come from the germline V gene (reference sequence). DNA for the CDR3: TGCAGTGCTAGAGTGGGGGAGGACCCTATTTTCACAGATACGCAGTATTTT. Encoded protein: CSARVGEDPIFTDTQYF.

This clonotype has a handful of counts. The rearrangement joins TRBV20-1 to TRBJ1-5, with 7 nucleotides matching TRBD1. V gave up 6 bases and J gave up 1 base; unmatched junction bases: 6. CDR1 and CDR2 from the germline V gene are DFQATT and SNEGSKA (reference sequence). This CDR3 is built from 14 residues. CDR3: CSAGDSGSNQPQHF. CDR3 bases: TGCAGTGCCGGGGACAGCGGGAGCAATCAGCCCCAGCATTTT.

This clonotype was recorded a few times. V usage is TRBV14 and J usage is TRBJ2-7; D might be TRBD1 (6 bases). Germline-derived CDR1 and CDR2 are SGHDN and FVKESK. V was shortened by 2 bases and J by 2 bases, with 10 bases between the two germline ends. This CDR3 spans 14 amino acids. In DNA, the CDR3 is TGTGCCAGCAGCCAACAATGGGGGCCCTACGAGCAGTACTTC. Amino acids: CASSQQWGPYEQYF.

The genes are TRBV11-2 and TRBJ2-1; D not certain. The CDR3 runs 13 residues. Germline CDR1 is SGHAT and CDR2 is FQNNGV. Between the trimmed V and J ends, which lost 3 bases and 6 bases, there was a span of 9 bases. Here the CDR3 reads CASSLGRSNEQFF. The CDR3 nucleotides read TGTGCCAGCAGCTTGGGTAGGAGCAATGAGCAGTTCTTC.

The rearrangement joins TRBV5-1 to TRBJ1-3; D is undetermined. The CDR3 has 15 amino acids. Germline CDR1 is SGHRS and CDR2 is YFSETQ. The V gene lost 7 bases and the J gene lost 0 bases, with 14 bases spanning the gap. CDR3 bases: TGCGCCAGCTTCCTTGACCTGAACTCTGGAAACACCATATATTTT. Translating it yields CASFLDLNSGNTIYF.

This rearrangement joins TRBV7-9 to TRBJ2-2; possibly TRBD1 or TRBD2 for D (5 bases each). The germline CDR1 and CDR2 sequences are SEHNR and FQNEAQ (reference sequence). The CDR3 loop spans 13 amino acids. Trimming cost V 5 bases and J 4 bases, with 8 bases left between them. The DNA of the CDR3 is TGTGCCAGCAGCGGGGACGGCACCGGGGAGCTGTTTTTT. It translates to CASSGDGTGELFF.

This clonotype was counted only a few times. V and J are TRBV20-1 and TRBJ1-1; 8 nucleotides match TRBD1. Germline loops: CDR1 DFQATT, CDR2 SNEGSKA (reference sequence). This CDR3 has 16 residues. The V gene end was trimmed by 0 bases and the J gene end by 2 bases; junction bases not matched to a gene: 8. In DNA form, the CDR3 reads TGCAGTGCTAGAGACGGACAGGGAGCCCCAAACACTGAAGCTTTCTTT. It specifies CSARDGQGAPNTEAFF.

This clonotype appeared many times. The V and J genes are TRBV21-1 and TRBJ2-2. TRBV21-1 represents a pseudogene. The CDR3 is 14 amino acids. The CDR3 nucleotides read TGTGCCAGCAGCAAAGGTTCGGGCACCGGGGAGCTGTTTTTT. It is translated as CASSKGSGTGELFF.

V usage is TRBV5-5 and J usage is TRBJ2-2, with 7 bases lining up with TRBD1. Looked up from germline, CDR1 is SGHKS and CDR2 is YYEKEE (reference sequence). The CDR3 runs 16 residues. The V segment lost 5 bases and the J segment 1 base; nucleotides outside the gene matches: 8. The CDR3 nucleotides read TGTGCCAGCAGTCGTAGGACAGGCGGGAACACCGGGGAGCTGTTTTTT. Encoded protein: CASSRRTGGNTGELFF. The complete variable domain, with remaining parts taken from reference TRBV5-5 and TRBJ2-2, reads DAGVTQSPTHLIKTRGQQVTLRCSPISGHKSVSWYQQVLGQGPQFIFQYYEKEERGRGNFPDRFSARQFPNYSSELNVNALLLGDSALYLCASSRRTGGNTGELFFGEGSRLTVL.

In this sample, this clonotype turned up a few times. This rearrangement joins TRBV7-8 to TRBJ2-7, with D unclear. With 5 bases removed from V and 6 bases from J, the gap between germline ends came to 14 bases. The CDR3 has 13 amino acids. Germline CDR1 SGHVS, CDR2 FQNEAQ. The CDR3 coding sequence is TGTGCCAGCAGCCGGAACTTAGTGAGCGAGCAGTACTTC. Amino acid sequence: CASSRNLVSEQYF.

This clonotype was picked up a small number of times. The chain recombines TRBV30 with TRBJ2-6, with D possibly being TRBD1 (6 bases). The CDR3 covers 16 residues. CDR1 is GTSNPN and CDR2 is SVGIG in the germline V gene (reference sequence). V was pared by 3 bases and J by 1 base, with 13 bases between. The CDR3 DNA reads as TGTGCCTGGAGCGGAAACAGGGTGTCTGGGGCCAACGTCCTGACTTTC. It translates to CAWSGNRVSGANVLTF. The whole variable domain, remainder taken from reference TRBV30 and TRBJ2-6, is SQTIHQWPATLVQPVGSPLSLECTVEGTSNPNLYWYRQAAGRGLQLLFYSVGIGQISSEVPQNLSASRPQDRQFILSSKKLLLSDSGFYLCAWSGNRVSGANVLTFGAGSRLTVL.

This clonotype was counted between two and nine times. The chain combines TRBV20-1 with TRBJ2-7; TRBD1 agrees at 7 bases. Per the germline V gene, CDR1 is DFQATT and CDR2 is SNEGSKA (reference sequence). V dropped 3 bases and J dropped 0; count of bases not matched to a gene: 5. This CDR3 has 14 residues. In DNA, the CDR3 is TGCAGTGCTAGCGAGGGGGCGGGCTCCTACGAGCAGTACTTC. Translating gives CSASEGAGSYEQYF.

This clonotype was counted at least ten times. This CDR3 is CASSQGREGNEQFF. The CDR3 DNA follows: TGTGCCAGCAGCCAAGGGCGGGAGGGCAATGAGCAGTTCTTC. The chain recombines TRBV3-1 with TRBJ2-1; 9 bases agree with TRBD2. J was trimmed by 6 bases and V by 1 base; bases with no gene match: 1. This CDR3 contains 14 residues. Germline lookup yields CDR1 LGHDT and CDR2 YNNKEL (reference sequence).

This clonotype was detected a few times. V is TRBV7-2 and J is TRBJ1-1; no reliable D call. This CDR3 has 13 residues. V dropped 5 bases and J dropped 5 bases, with 12 bases sitting between them. CDR1 and CDR2 (germline): SGHTA, FQGNSA. The CDR3 sequence is CASSPRRRTEAFF. Written as DNA, the CDR3 is TGTGCCAGCAGCCCTCGGAGGAGGACTGAAGCTTTCTTT.

There are many counts of this clonotype. V and J are TRBV29-1 and TRBJ1-1; TRBD1 agrees at 8 bases. The CDR3 covers 15 residues. V shed 3 bases, J shed 5 bases, and the junction held 11 bases outside the gene matches. Germline CDR1 SQVTM, CDR2 ANQGSEA. The CDR3: CSVEDLQGVKTEAFF. The CDR3 DNA follows: TGCAGCGTTGAGGACCTACAGGGGGTAAAAACTGAAGCTTTCTTT. The whole variable domain, remainder taken from reference TRBV29-1 and TRBJ1-1, is SAVISQKPSRDICQRGTSLTIQCQVDSQVTMMFWYRQQPGQSLTLIATANQGSEATYESGFVIDKFPISRPNLTFSTLTVSNMSPEDSSIYLCSVEDLQGVKTEAFFGQGTRLTVV.

This rearrangement joins TRBV2 to TRBJ2-7; D gene uncertain. V dropped 6 bases and J dropped 0 bases, with 6 bases sitting between them. Germline V CDR1 and CDR2: SNHLY, FYNNEI. This CDR3 spans 12 amino acids. CDR3 sequence: CASRGGSYEQYF. DNA of the CDR3: TGTGCCAGCAGGGGCGGCTCCTACGAGCAGTACTTC.

This clonotype was detected many times. The chain joins TRBV5-1 to TRBJ1-3; D is uncertain. The germline V gene has CDR1 SGHRS and CDR2 YFSETQ. The V end lost 4 bases, the J end lost 2 bases, and 10 bases lay between the germline ends. This CDR3 has 14 amino acids. Here the CDR3 DNA reads TGCGCCAGCAGCCCCAGCGGCACTGGAAACACCATATATTTT. Encoded protein: CASSPSGTGNTIYF.